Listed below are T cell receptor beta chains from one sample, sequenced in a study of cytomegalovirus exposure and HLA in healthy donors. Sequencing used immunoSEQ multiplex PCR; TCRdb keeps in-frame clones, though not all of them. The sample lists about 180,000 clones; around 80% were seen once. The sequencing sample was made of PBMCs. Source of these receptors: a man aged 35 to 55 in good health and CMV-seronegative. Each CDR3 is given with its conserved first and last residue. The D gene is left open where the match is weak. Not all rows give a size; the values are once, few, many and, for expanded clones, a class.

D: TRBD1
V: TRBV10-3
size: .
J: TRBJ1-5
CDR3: CAISERTGDQPQHF
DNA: TGTGCCATCAGTGAGAGGACAGGGGATCAGCCCCAGCATTTT

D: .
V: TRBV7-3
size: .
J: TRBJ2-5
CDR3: CASSNGETQYF
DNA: TGTGCCAGCTCAAACGGGGAGACCCAGTACTTC

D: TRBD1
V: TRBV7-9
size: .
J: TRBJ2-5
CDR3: CATGTGIQETQYF
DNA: TGTGCCACTGGGACAGGGATACAAGAGACCCAGTACTTC

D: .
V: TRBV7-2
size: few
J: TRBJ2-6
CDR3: CASSFAVYSGANVLTF
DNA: TGTGCCAGCAGCTTTGCGGTCTACTCTGGGGCCAACGTCCTGACTTTC

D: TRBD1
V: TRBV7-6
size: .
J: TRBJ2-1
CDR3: CASSQRDRNEQFF
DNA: TGTGCCAGCAGCCAACGGGACAGAAATGAGCAGTTCTTC

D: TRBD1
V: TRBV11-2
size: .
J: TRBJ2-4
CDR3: CASSLLTGVLAKNIQYF
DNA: TGTGCCAGCAGCTTACTAACAGGGGTTCTAGCCAAAAACATTCAGTACTTC

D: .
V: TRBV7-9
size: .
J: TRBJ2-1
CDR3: CSSSLRLVPEQFF
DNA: TGTTCCAGCAGCCTCAGACTAGTCCCTGAGCAGTTCTTC

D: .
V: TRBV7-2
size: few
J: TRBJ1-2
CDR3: CASSNLQGMYGYTF
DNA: TGTGCCAGCAGCAATTTACAGGGAATGTATGGCTACACCTTC

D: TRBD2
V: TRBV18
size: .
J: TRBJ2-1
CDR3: CASSPPTSGGSEQFF
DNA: TGTGCCAGCTCACCACCGACTAGCGGGGGTAGTGAGCAGTTCTTC

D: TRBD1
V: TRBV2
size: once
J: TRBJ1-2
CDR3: CASSVNDRVGGYTF
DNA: TGTGCCAGCAGTGTCAACGACAGGGTCGGTGGCTACACCTTC

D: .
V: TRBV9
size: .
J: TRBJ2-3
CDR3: CASSVGGGNTQYF
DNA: TGTGCCAGCAGCGTAGGGGGCGGGAATACGCAGTATTTT

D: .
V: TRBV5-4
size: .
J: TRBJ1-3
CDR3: CASSAGSPSGNTIYF
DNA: TGTGCCAGCAGCGCAGGTAGTCCCTCTGGAAACACCATATATTTT

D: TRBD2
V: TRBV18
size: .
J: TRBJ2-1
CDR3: CASSPPGLAGAWNEQFF
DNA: TGTGCCAGCTCACCCCCGGGACTAGCGGGAGCTTGGAATGAGCAGTTCTTC

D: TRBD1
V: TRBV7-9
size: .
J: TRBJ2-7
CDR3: CASSSTGVGQYF
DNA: TGTGCCAGCAGCTCCACAGGGGTAGGGCAGTACTTC

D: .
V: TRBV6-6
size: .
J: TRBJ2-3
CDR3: CASSLTDTQYF
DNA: TGTGCCAGCTCCCTTACAGATACGCAGTATTTT

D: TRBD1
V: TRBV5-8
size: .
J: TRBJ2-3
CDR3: CASSQRTGEADTQYF
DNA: TGTGCCAGCAGCCAACGGACAGGGGAAGCAGATACGCAGTATTTT

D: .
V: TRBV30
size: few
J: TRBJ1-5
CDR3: CAWSIRGEGPQHF
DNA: TGTGCCTGGAGTATCAGGGGAGAAGGGCCCCAGCATTTT

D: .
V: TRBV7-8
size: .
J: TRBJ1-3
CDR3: CASSLARGISGNTIYF
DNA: TGTGCCAGCAGCTTAGCTAGAGGAATCTCTGGAAACACCATATATTTT

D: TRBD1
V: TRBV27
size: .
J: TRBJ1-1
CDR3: CASSRQGANTEAFF
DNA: TGTGCCAGCAGCCGACAGGGGGCAAACACTGAAGCTTTCTTT

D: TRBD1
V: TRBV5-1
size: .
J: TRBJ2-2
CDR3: CASSLGGTGDTGELFF
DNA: TGCGCCAGCAGCTTGGGAGGGACAGGGGACACCGGGGAGCTGTTTTTT

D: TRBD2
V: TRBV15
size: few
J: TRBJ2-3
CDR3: CATSRGLAGGTDTQYF
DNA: TGTGCCACCAGCAGGGGCCTAGCGGGGGGTACAGATACGCAGTATTTT

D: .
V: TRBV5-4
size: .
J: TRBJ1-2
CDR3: CAGRRSGVGYGYTF
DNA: TGTGCCGGCAGGCGCTCAGGGGTTGGGTATGGCTACACCTTC

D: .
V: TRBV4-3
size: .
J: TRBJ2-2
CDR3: CASSQSGRSGTGELFF
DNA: TGCGCCAGCAGCCAATCTGGACGGAGCGGGACCGGGGAGCTGTTTTTT

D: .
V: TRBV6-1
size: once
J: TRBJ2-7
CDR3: CASRDTASASYEQYF
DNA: TGTGCCAGCAGAGACACAGCCTCTGCGAGCTACGAGCAGTACTTC

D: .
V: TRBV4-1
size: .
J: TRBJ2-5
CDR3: CASSFERETQYF
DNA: TGCGCCAGCAGCTTTGAACGGGAGACCCAGTACTTC

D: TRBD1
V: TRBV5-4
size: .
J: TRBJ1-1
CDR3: CASRKPGQGMNTEAFF
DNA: TGTGCCAGCAGGAAACCCGGACAGGGCATGAACACTGAAGCTTTCTTT

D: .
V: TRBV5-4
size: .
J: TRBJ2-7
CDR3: CASSLVVRGTYEQYF
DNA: TGTGCCAGCAGCTTGGTTGTAAGGGGGACCTACGAGCAGTACTTC

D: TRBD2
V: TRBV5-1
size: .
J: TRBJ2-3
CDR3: CASSSRGSGSTDTQYF
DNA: TGCGCCAGCAGCTCCCGGGGTAGCGGGAGCACAGATACGCAGTATTTT

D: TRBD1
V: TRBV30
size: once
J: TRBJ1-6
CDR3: CAWSTDRGISPLHF
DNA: TGTGCCTGGAGCACGGACAGGGGGATTTCACCCCTCCACTTT

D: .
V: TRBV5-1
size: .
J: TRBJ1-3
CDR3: CASSLAENSGNTIYF
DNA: TGCGCCAGCAGCTTGGCGGAGAACTCTGGAAACACCATATATTTT

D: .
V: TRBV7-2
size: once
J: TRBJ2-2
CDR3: CASSGRSWVTGELFF
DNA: TGTGCCAGCAGCGGCCGGAGTTGGGTCACCGGGGAGCTGTTTTTT

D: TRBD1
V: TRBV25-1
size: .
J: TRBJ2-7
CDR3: CASSEGTGYYEQYF
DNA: TGTGCCAGCAGTGAAGGGACAGGGTACTACGAGCAGTACTTC

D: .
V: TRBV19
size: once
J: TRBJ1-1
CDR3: CASSDGRDGNTEAFF
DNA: TGTGCCAGTAGTGACGGCAGGGATGGGAACACTGAAGCTTTCTTT

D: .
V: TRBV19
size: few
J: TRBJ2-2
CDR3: CASSQRALANTGELFF
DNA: TGTGCCAGTAGTCAGAGGGCTTTAGCGAACACCGGGGAGCTGTTTTTT

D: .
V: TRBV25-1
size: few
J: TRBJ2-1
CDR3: CASRRGGEQFF
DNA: TGTGCCAGCCGTAGGGGAGGTGAGCAGTTCTTC

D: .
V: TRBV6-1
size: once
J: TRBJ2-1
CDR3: CASIPTGRPYNEQFF
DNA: TGTGCCAGCATTCCGACAGGGAGGCCCTACAATGAGCAGTTCTTC

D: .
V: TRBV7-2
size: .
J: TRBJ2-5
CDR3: CASTRERGETQYF
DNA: TGTGCCAGCACCCGGGAAAGAGGGGAGACCCAGTACTTC

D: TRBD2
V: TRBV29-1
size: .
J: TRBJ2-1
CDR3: CSAMTSGNNPRGEQFF
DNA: TGCAGCGCCATGACTAGCGGAAATAATCCACGCGGTGAGCAGTTCTTC

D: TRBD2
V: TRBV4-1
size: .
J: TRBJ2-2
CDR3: CASRQIAGAGELFF
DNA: TGCGCCAGCAGGCAGATCGCGGGAGCCGGGGAGCTGTTTTTT

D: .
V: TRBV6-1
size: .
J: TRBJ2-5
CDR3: CASSEPDWAYF
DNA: TGTGCCAGCAGTGAACCGGACTGGGCGTACTTC

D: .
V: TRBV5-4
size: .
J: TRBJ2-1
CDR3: CASSLNLEIEQFF
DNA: TGTGCCAGCAGCTTGAATCTAGAGATTGAGCAGTTCTTC

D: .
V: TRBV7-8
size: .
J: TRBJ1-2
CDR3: CASSPTSRSYGYTF
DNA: TGTGCCAGCAGTCCGACGTCGAGGAGCTATGGCTACACCTTC

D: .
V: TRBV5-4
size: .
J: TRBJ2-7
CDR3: CASSFEDSFYEQYF
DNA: TGTGCCAGCAGCTTTGAGGACAGTTTTTACGAGCAGTACTTC

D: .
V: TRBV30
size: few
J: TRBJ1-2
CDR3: CAWSPRGNYGYTF
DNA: TGTGCCTGGAGTCCACGGGGAAACTATGGCTACACCTTC

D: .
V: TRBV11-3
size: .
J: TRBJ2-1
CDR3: CASSGRNNEQFF
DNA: TGTGCCAGCAGCGGGAGAAACAATGAGCAGTTCTTC

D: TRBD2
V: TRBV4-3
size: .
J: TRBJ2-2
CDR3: CASSQEVTSGRGTGELFF
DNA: TGCGCCAGCAGCCAAGAGGTCACTAGCGGGAGGGGCACCGGGGAGCTGTTTTTT

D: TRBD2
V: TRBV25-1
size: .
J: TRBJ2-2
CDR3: CASSSPGTSGRGELFF
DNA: TGTGCCAGCAGTTCCCCAGGGACTAGCGGGAGGGGGGAGCTGTTTTTT

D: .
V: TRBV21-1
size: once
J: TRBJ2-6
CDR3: CASSATRVGWKLKGANVLTF
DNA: TGTGCCAGCAGCGCCACCCGGGTTGGCTGGAAGCTTAAGGGGGCCAACGTCCTGACTTTC

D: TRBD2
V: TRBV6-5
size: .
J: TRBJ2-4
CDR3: CASKPRGGAKNIQYF
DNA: TGTGCCAGCAAACCGCGGGGGGGGGCCAAAAACATTCAGTACTTC

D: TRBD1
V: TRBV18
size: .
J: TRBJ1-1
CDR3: CASSLDRGRTEAFF
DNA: TGTGCCAGCTCCCTCGACAGGGGGCGAACTGAAGCTTTCTTT

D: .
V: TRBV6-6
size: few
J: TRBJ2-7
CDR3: CASISDRNYEQYF
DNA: TGTGCCAGCATTAGCGACAGGAACTACGAGCAGTACTTC

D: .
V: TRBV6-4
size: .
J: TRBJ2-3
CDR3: CASSVGSGGADTQYF
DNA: TGTGCCAGCAGTGTGGGTAGCGGAGGGGCAGATACGCAGTATTTT

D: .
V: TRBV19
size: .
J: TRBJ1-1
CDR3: CASRQGYTEAFF
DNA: TGTGCCAGTAGACAGGGTTACACTGAAGCTTTCTTT

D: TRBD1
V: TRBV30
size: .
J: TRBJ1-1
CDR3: CAWTGGYTEAFF
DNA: TGTGCTTGGACAGGGGGCTACACTGAAGCTTTCTTT

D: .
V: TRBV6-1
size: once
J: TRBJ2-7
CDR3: CASRKDRYEQYF
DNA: TGTGCCAGCAGGAAAGACAGATACGAGCAGTACTTC

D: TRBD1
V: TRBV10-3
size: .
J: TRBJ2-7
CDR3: CAISGDRGPYEQYF
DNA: TGTGCCATCAGTGGGGACAGGGGTCCCTACGAGCAGTACTTC

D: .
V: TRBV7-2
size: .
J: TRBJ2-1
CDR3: CASSLRRLGDEQFF
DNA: TGTGCCAGCAGCTTAAGGCGGTTAGGCGATGAGCAGTTCTTC

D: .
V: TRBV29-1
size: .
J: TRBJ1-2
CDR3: CSVDSHGYTF
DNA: TGCAGCGTTGACAGTCATGGCTACACCTTC

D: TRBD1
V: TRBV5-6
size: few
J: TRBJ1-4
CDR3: CASSRPGQGNEKLFF
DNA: TGTGCCAGCAGCAGACCGGGACAGGGGAATGAAAAACTGTTTTTT

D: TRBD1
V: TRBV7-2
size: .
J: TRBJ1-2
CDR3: CASSGTDRAGGYTF
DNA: TGTGCCAGCAGCGGGACGGACAGGGCCGGCGGCTACACCTTC